This TCR beta chain was identified during a study of blood T cell repertoires in COVID-19. Overall study context: Some COVID-19 samples were acute and others convalescent; all came from the United States, Italy and Spain.

The CDR3 totals 16 residues. The germline gives CDR1 PRHDT, CDR2 FYEKMQ (reference sequence). The V and J ends lost 3 bases and 7 bases, in that order; junction bases with no gene match: 5. In the original workflow: Using reference gene primer amplification, nucleated cell counts were estimated. Sequenced by immunoSEQ multiplex PCR; TCRdb stores in-frame clones only, minus some. The V and J calls and clone size come from that table; D and trimming were worked out from the DNA. Found here are roughly 120,000 clones, less than 85% of them singletons; the top ten hold about 2.2%. The source of this sequence is a man younger than 45 with acute or convalescent COVID-19. The chain links TRBV13 to TRBJ2-1, with 14 positions matching TRBD2. Sequences were obtained from peripheral blood. CDR3 sequence (DNA): TGTGCCAGCAGCTTTGTGGGGACTAGCGGGAGTAATGAGCAGTTCTTC. The encoded protein is CASSFVGTSGSNEQFF.